What follows is one T cell receptor beta chain and its context. This clonotype appeared many times. It lacks a known antigen. Base qualities are not recorded, but no much larger clone differs from it by a single base. Trimming takes 4 bases from V and 1 base from J, and the germline ends sit 13 bases apart. Its CDR3 holds 15 amino acids, cysteine through phenylalanine. Only the CDR3 region is kept as DNA, spanning 45 bases read in frame from base 1. CDR1 and CDR2 were assigned from the germline V gene as MDHEN and SYDVKM. The intended sense of this specimen's time point label: newly diagnosed GD, antithyroid drugs for less than 3 months. For both TCR sequencing and RNA sequencing, RNA was extracted from PBMCs using TRIzol. Graves' disease was diagnosed according to American Thyroid Association guidelines. Patients were recruited from an endocrinology department in Xi'an, China. From each patient, approximately 9.9 milliliters of peripheral blood was collected into an EDTA anticoagulant tube. Ficoll Paque Plus density gradient separation was used to isolate PBMCs, and no additional T cell sorting was done. An Agilent 2100 Bioanalyzer and agarose gel were used to check RNA quality, and a NanoDrop 2000 was used to measure RNA concentration.

Library preparation was by multiplex PCR. The reads were generated on an Illumina HiSeq 4000. To build TCR beta libraries, CDR3 regions were amplified by Arm-PCR using iRepertoire HTBI primers. Before sequencing, the PCR products underwent gel purification. As for the authors' bioinformatics: Across samples, fewer than 70 TRBV and 13 to 15 TRBJ segments were identified and used for gene usage analysis of CDR3 amino acid clonotypes. COPE and FqMerger were used to merge filtered high-quality paired reads into contigs. Contigs were aligned with BLAST to IMGT TRBV, TRBD and TRBJ reference genes, and CDR3 was defined per IMGT. Clonotypes above 0.1% frequency were classified as highly expanded clones. Shannon entropy served as the measure of repertoire diversity, while the Gini coefficient captured V-J evenness. A clonotype was considered public if more than one individual shared it. TCRdb handled the public reads itself, with Q25 trimming in fastp and clone calling in MiXCR, and kept productive beta chains. Rows are unified per CDR3 protein, each entry keeping the most common DNA and genes. None of the V and J calls come from the authors' own analysis; TCRdb made them. For this sample there are about 440,000 distinct CDR3 sequences; around 15% appear just once. Around 10% of the sample comes from the top ten.

This record belongs to a study of regulatory T cells in long-lasting Graves disease (dated by TCRdb to the early 2020s). Notes on the research overall: In the newly diagnosed Graves' disease group, patients had been taking antithyroid drugs for less than 3 months. TCR sequencing covered some 13 persistent and approximately 20 newly diagnosed Graves' disease patients, about 35 samples in total. The study was registered as a clinical trial and conducted in China. Persistent Graves' disease patients were compared with newly diagnosed Graves' disease patients by peripheral blood TCR sequencing and RNA sequencing. Summary of the overall study and its limitations: Patients with persistent disease shared more public clonotypes (around 2,700) than newly diagnosed patients did (966). Compared with newly diagnosed patients, persistent Graves' disease patients had lower TCR Shannon entropy and fewer highly expanded clones, which suggests clonal expansion. The authors noted that the small sample size was a limitation that may lower accuracy. Only the TCR beta chain was sequenced and analyzed. Only peripheral blood was studied, because thyroid tissue, the primary lesion, was inaccessible. TRBV28, TRBJ1-2 and TRBJ2-5 were preferentially used in persistent disease, while TRBV20-1 and TRBJ2-1 were favored in newly diagnosed disease.

These data were likewise used in another study, on T cells in Graves' hyperthyroidism and ophthalmopathy. From the second report: Graves' hyperthyroidism was defined as stable when no progression to ophthalmopathy occurred over 18 months of follow-up. The hyperthyroidism patients were between 18 and 65 years old and newly diagnosed, with a disease duration of less than 2 months. Patients with uncontrolled infections, other autoimmune diseases, pregnancy or lactation were excluded. Diagnoses were established on the basis of clinical symptoms, serum thyroxine and TRAb, thyroid ultrasound, and orbital computed tomography. For the first round of RT-PCR on the TCR CDR3, the HTBI primer set was used together with the Qiagen OneStep RT-PCR kit. Most expanded thyroid clonotypes (frequency above 0.001) were also detected in blood, suggesting blood repertoires may reflect thyroid immune responses. In cross-validation, a model built on a 13 V-J signature told ophthalmopathy apart from stable hyperthyroidism with 87.88% sensitivity and around 83% specificity, and in testing the same model reached 80%/75%. In validation, the model predicted progression to ophthalmopathy a median of roughly 6.1 months before onset, with roughly 70% sensitivity and about 72% specificity. To identify distinguishing TCR V-J signatures, a discovery cohort of some 99 patients was used, comprising 40 to 45 with Graves' ophthalmopathy and around 57 with stable Graves' hyperthyroidism. An independent validation cohort of 18 to 20 hyperthyroidism patients and approximately 17 patients who later progressed to ophthalmopathy tested prospective prediction of ophthalmopathy. The roughly 100 discovery patients were divided at random into training and test sets in a 7:3 ratio. In roughly six Graves' hyperthyroidism patients, the study also compared T-cell repertoires from thyroid tissue with T-cell repertoires from blood. After sampling, hyperthyroidism patients received methimazole starting at 30 mg daily, and ophthalmopathy patients received high-dose intravenous methylprednisolone. Libraries were constructed in a second round of multiplex PCR, after which size selection and purification were performed. Libraries were sequenced paired-end with 100 bp reads on an Illumina HiSeq2000. Raw data were processed with SOAPnuke, discarding reads with adapters, uncalled bases, mean Phred below 15, or no exact constant-primer or identifier match. COPE v1.2.5 was used to merge the high-quality paired reads, and each unique nucleotide sequence was defined as a clonotype. MiTCR v1.1 was used to align the clonotypes against IMGT TRBV, TRBD and TRBJ reference segments. Analysis was restricted to V-J combinations with a frequency above 0.0001, which covered just over 98% of repertoires. The TCS score was defined as the ratio of F50 (clonal expansion) to E x V (chaos), calculated using BLOSUM62-based TCRdist between CDR3 peptides within each V-J. Welch's t-statistics and random forest reduced roughly 500 V-J features to 10 to 15, which were used in a naive Bayes classifier (R e1071). No statistical method was used to set the sample size in advance, and investigators knew the group allocation. According to the paper, TCR Vbeta CDR3 sequencing was carried out on roughly 130 peripheral blood samples, which came from about 45 ophthalmopathy, 75 to 80 hyperthyroidism and roughly 17 progressor patients.

The starting material was peripheral blood mononuclear cells (PBMCs), obtained at new diagnosis, from a patient treated with antithyroid drugs. The TCR sequence derives from a woman in her 30s with Graves disease. Donor details come from another sample of the same person, matched by shared clones. The chain was built from TRBV28 and TRBJ1-1; perhaps TRBD1 is the D gene, with 5 bases matching. The DNA is TGTGCCAGCAGTTACCCCGGGACCCCGAACACTGAAGCTTTCTTT. It specifies CASSYPGTPNTEAFF. Reference TRBV28 and TRBJ1-1 proteins supply the regions before and after the CDR3; the full variable domain is: DVKVTQSSRYLVKRTGEKVFLECVQDMDHENMFWYRQDPGLGLRLIYFSYDVKMKEKGDIPEGYSVSREKKERFSLILESASTNQTSMYLCASSYPGTPNTEAFFGQGTRLTVV.